A single sample is the source of the 22 T cell receptor beta chains below, sequenced in a study of early T cells in non-severe SARS-CoV-2 infection. MiXCR, applied by TCRdb to the 5' RACE reads, yields one record per CDR3 protein. The sample records some 50,000 distinct CDR3 sequences, about 4.2% being singletons. The sample taken for sequencing was whole blood. The source is an adult who was a healthcare worker with PCR-confirmed SARS-CoV-2 infection or an uninfected control (not recorded which).

This clonotype appeared many times. The chain employs TRBV5-8 and TRBJ1-2; 9 bases agree with TRBD1. CDR3 length: 17 amino acids. The germline CDR1 and CDR2 sequences are SGHTS and YDEGEE. After removal of 0 bases from V and 6 bases from J, the junction contained 12 bases not matched to a gene. CDR3: CASSLGNRGRLRHGYTF. The DNA of the CDR3 is TGTGCCAGCAGCTTGGGGAACAGGGGGCGCCTACGGCATGGCTACACCTTC.

Only a few counts were recorded for this clonotype. The V gene is TRBV3-1, the J gene TRBJ2-2; D might be TRBD1 (6 bases). This CDR3 has 16 residues. Trimming shortened V by 4 bases and J by 5 bases, and 17 bases separated the two germline ends. Germline values: CDR1 LGHDT, CDR2 YNNKEL (reference sequence). The CDR3 coding sequence is TGTGCCAGCAGCCTCATGGCCACTACAGGGACCGGGGAGCTGTTTTTT. This gives the protein CASSLMATTGTGELFF.

In its sample, this clonotype was seen a few times. The V call is TRBV10-3, the J call TRBJ2-3; D not certain. CDR1 and CDR2 (germline): ENHRY, SYGVKD. CDR3 length: 16 amino acids. V dropped 3 bases and J dropped 7 bases, with 20 bases sitting between them. For the CDR3, the DNA is TGTGCCATCAGTGACCCATCCTTACGCCAGGTTTATACGCAGTATTTT. Protein product: CAISDPSLRQVYTQYF.

The sample holds many counts of this clonotype. This sequence joins TRBV7-2 and TRBJ1-3, with D hard to call. The V end was cut by 1 base, the J end by 1 base, with 8 bases between. Germline CDR1 reads SGHTA; CDR2 reads FQGNSA. The CDR3 is made up of 15 amino acids. Here the CDR3 DNA reads TGTGCCAGCAGCTTAGGACGTTATTCTGGAAACACCATATATTTT. As protein: CASSLGRYSGNTIYF.

This rearrangement joins TRBV30 to TRBJ1-1, with 10 bases aligning to TRBD1. The CDR3 runs 16 residues. V was pared by 3 bases and J by 7 bases, with 14 bases of the junction left unmatched. CDR1 and CDR2 (germline): GTSNPN, SVGIG (reference sequence). DNA of the CDR3: TGTGCCTGGAGGGAGACAGGGGGCTATGATCATCGTGAAGCTTTCTTT. Its protein is CAWRETGGYDHREAFF. Filled out from reference TRBV30 and TRBJ1-1, the complete variable domain reads SQTIHQWPATLVQPVGSPLSLECTVEGTSNPNLYWYRQAAGRGLQLLFYSVGIGQISSEVPQNLSASRPQDRQFILSSKKLLLSDSGFYLCAWRETGGYDHREAFFGQGTRLTVV.

This clonotype has at least ten counts. The V and J genes are TRBV6-1 and TRBJ2-1; 14 nucleotides agree with TRBD2. The ends lost 9 bases at V and 9 bases at J; junction bases unmatched: 7. The CDR3 covers 14 residues. Germline V gene sequence: CDR1 MNHNS, CDR2 SASEGT. The DNA of the CDR3 is TGTGCCAGTAGGGGGACTAGCGGGAGCAGTGAGCAGTTCTTC. Translated: CASRGTSGSSEQFF.

This clonotype came up many times. This chain joins TRBV5-6 and TRBJ2-2, with D possibly being TRBD2 (6 bases). V was trimmed by 3 bases and J by 8 bases, leaving 8 bases between them. This CDR3 is 12 amino acids long. CDR1 SGHDT and CDR2 YYEEEE come from the germline V gene. CDR3 in amino acids: CASSWGLGELFF. The CDR3 DNA reads TGTGCCAGCAGCTGGGGACTGGGGGAGCTGTTTTTT.

This clonotype occurred many times. The chain is built from TRBV10-2 and TRBJ2-2; maybe TRBD2 (6 bases). The CDR3 runs to 15 residues. Trimming removed 6 bases at V and 0 bases at J, with 11 bases between. From germline, CDR1 is WSHSY and CDR2 SAAADI. The CDR3 sequence is CASRVAETNTGELFF. The CDR3 region has the DNA TGCGCCAGCAGGGTAGCGGAGACGAACACCGGGGAGCTGTTTTTT.

This clonotype was recorded at least ten times. This chain uses TRBV18 with TRBJ2-1; weak D call: TRBD2 (6 bases). The CDR3 length is 14 residues. Germline lookup yields CDR1 KGHSH and CDR2 LQKENI. V gave up 3 bases and J gave up 12 bases, with 18 bases separating them. The CDR3 reads CASSPEDREYGQFF. For the CDR3, the DNA is TGTGCCAGCTCACCTGAAGATCGGGAGTACGGGCAGTTCTTC.

This clonotype was recorded many times. V and J are TRBV10-3 and TRBJ2-3, with TRBD2 identical over 8 bases. This CDR3 region has 13 residues. Trimming took 8 bases from V and 10 from J; bases not matched to a gene: 11. CDR1 and CDR2 from the germline V gene are ENHRY and SYGVKD. Written as DNA, the CDR3 is TGTGCCATCCAACGAGCGGGGGTCGGGGCGCAGTATTTT. Protein sequence: CAIQRAGVGAQYF.

This clonotype was recorded many times. Relative to the germline gene, one junction end is altered; a read error may explain this. CDR3 nucleotides: TGTGCCAGCAGCTTAGGCGGTAGCAATCAGCCCCAGCATTTT. It translates to CASSLGGSNQPQHF. J is TRBJ1-5 and V is TRBV5-1; D not certain. The germline V gene has CDR1 SGHRS and CDR2 YFSETQ. This CDR3 has 14 amino acids.

This clonotype was detected only a few times. The chain carries TRBV6-2 or TRBV6-3 and TRBJ2-7; weak D call: TRBD2 (5 bases). The CDR3 spans 12 residues. Deletions cut 3 bases from V and 7 bases from J, with 10 bases between. Germline CDR1 and CDR2: MNHEY and SVGEGT. DNA of the CDR3: TGTGCCAGCAGTTATGGCGGGCGGGAGCAGTACTTC. It is translated as CASSYGGREQYF.

At least ten counts were recorded for this clonotype. This rearrangement joins TRBV7-2 to TRBJ1-5; D ambiguous. Between the trimmed V and J ends, which lost 5 bases and 3 bases, there was a span of 20 bases. The CDR3 contains 17 residues. Germline lookup yields CDR1 SGHTA and CDR2 FQGNSA. CDR3 bases: TGTGCCAGCAGCGAATCCCTCGACGGAGGTGCCAATCAGCCCCAGCATTTT. Residues: CASSESLDGGANQPQHF.

This clonotype was counted ten times or more. V and J are TRBV19 and TRBJ1-1, with 8 bases aligning to TRBD1. This CDR3 contains 13 residues. The germline gives CDR1 LNHDA, CDR2 SQIVND (reference sequence). Germline trimming cut 5 bases from V and 3 bases from J; bases unmatched to any gene: 2. The CDR3 region is CASSQGAYTEAFF. In DNA, the CDR3 is TGTGCCAGTAGTCAGGGGGCCTACACTGAAGCTTTCTTT.

This clonotype was seen at least ten times. V and J are TRBV6-5 and TRBJ1-1, with no clear D. The germline V gene has CDR1 MNHEY and CDR2 SVGAGI. The CDR3 extends over 13 amino acids. V was clipped by 4 bases and J by 3 bases, with 9 bases between them. CDR3 in amino acids: CASSFGDYTEAFF. Here the CDR3 DNA reads TGTGCCAGCAGTTTTGGAGATTACACTGAAGCTTTCTTT.

V usage is TRBV6-6 and J usage is TRBJ1-5; D unresolved. This CDR3 spans 12 amino acids. V was trimmed by 8 bases and J by 1 base, leaving 6 bases between them. Looked up from germline, CDR1 is MNHNY and CDR2 is SVGAGI (reference sequence). The CDR3 sequence is CASQVSNQPQHF. For the CDR3, the DNA is TGTGCCAGCCAGGTGAGCAATCAGCCCCAGCATTTT.

This clonotype was detected ten times or more. The gene calls are TRBV18 and TRBJ1-4; D not resolved. V gave up 4 bases and J gave up 0 bases, with 9 bases separating them. The germline V gene has CDR1 KGHSH and CDR2 LQKENI. The CDR3 totals 15 residues. CDR3 in amino acids: CASSQTGATNEKLFF. The CDR3 nucleotides are TGTGCCAGCTCACAAACCGGTGCAACTAATGAAAAACTGTTTTTT.

The rearrangement uses TRBV12-3 or TRBV12-4 and TRBJ2-7; 7 bases are a match to TRBD2. The CDR3 sequence is 13 residues long. V was pared by 5 bases and J by 3 bases, with 4 bases of the junction left unmatched. CDR3 sequence reads: CASSSGVRYEQYF. DNA of the CDR3: TGTGCCAGCAGTAGCGGGGTGCGCTACGAGCAGTACTTC.

This clonotype was observed at least ten times. This chain uses TRBV4-3 with TRBJ1-5; D gene unclear. This CDR3 has 14 residues. V was pared by 2 bases and J by 6 bases, with 11 bases between. Germline CDR1 reads LGHNA; CDR2 reads YSLEER. CDR3 protein: CASSQNGFSQPQHF. DNA of the CDR3: TGCGCCAGCAGCCAAAATGGGTTTAGTCAGCCCCAGCATTTT.

The V gene is TRBV24-1, the J gene TRBJ1-4; 11 nucleotides match TRBD1. The CDR3 loop spans 16 amino acids. The V gene's germline CDR1 is KGHDR and CDR2 SFDVKD. V shed 4 bases and J 7 bases; nucleotides not matched to a gene: 7. The CDR3 region has the DNA TGTGCCACCAGTGACTCGGGACAGGGGGTTGTTGAAAAACTGTTTTTT. Its protein product is CATSDSGQGVVEKLFF.

This chain links TRBV2 with TRBJ2-7; D uncertain. The V and J ends lost 0 bases and 7 bases respectively, with 13 bases between them. Per germline, CDR1 SNHLY and CDR2 FYNNEI. CDR3 size: 14 residues. CDR3 sequence: CASSEAGSVREQYF. The CDR3 region has the DNA TGTGCCAGCAGTGAAGCTGGGTCGGTGAGGGAGCAGTACTTC.

This clonotype was detected many times. This chain links TRBV10-3 with TRBJ2-7; D is undetermined. In germline, CDR1 is ENHRY, CDR2 SYGVKD. V lost 0 bases and J lost 6, with 15 bases in between. This CDR3 has 15 amino acids. CDR3 DNA: TGTGCCATCAGTGAGTCGGCCCGGTCCCCGGGCGAGCAGTACTTC. Its protein product is CAISESARSPGEQYF.